This TCR beta chain stems from a study of blood T cell repertoires in COVID-19. Study information: Both acute and convalescent COVID-19 samples were obtained from the United States, Italy and Spain. PBMCs, B-cell-depleted T cells, or T cells provided the cDNA or gDNA that made up the material.

Germline V gives CDR1 SGHRS, CDR2 YFSETQ. This CDR3 is 15 amino acids long. Trimming cost V 4 bases and J 8 bases; bases outside gene matches: 14. Authors' methods: Scientists estimated how many nucleated cells there were by amplifying reference gene primers. The protocol was immunoSEQ multiplex PCR, while the TCRdb copy is restricted to in-frame clones and leaves out a portion. V, J and clone size derive from that table, while D and trimming were established from the DNA sequence. The repertoire consists of approximately 150,000 clones, with roughly 90% occurring once and the leading ten covering nearly 0.95%.

Sequencing used peripheral blood. This clonotype was obtained from a woman aged 45-60 years with acute or convalescent COVID-19. This rearrangement joins TRBV5-1 to TRBJ1-2, with 7 bases matching TRBD1. CDR3 protein: CASSPLEGALGGYTF. CDR3 nucleotide sequence: TGCGCCAGCAGCCCCCTTGAGGGGGCTCTAGGGGGCTACACCTTC. The entire variable domain, with the rest obtained from reference TRBV5-1 and TRBJ1-2, is as follows: KAGVTQTPRYLIKTRGQQVTLSCSPISGHRSVSWYQQTPGQGLQFLFEYFSETQRNKGNFPGRFSGRQFSNSRSEMNVSTLELGDSALYLCASSPLEGALGGYTFGSGTRLTVV.